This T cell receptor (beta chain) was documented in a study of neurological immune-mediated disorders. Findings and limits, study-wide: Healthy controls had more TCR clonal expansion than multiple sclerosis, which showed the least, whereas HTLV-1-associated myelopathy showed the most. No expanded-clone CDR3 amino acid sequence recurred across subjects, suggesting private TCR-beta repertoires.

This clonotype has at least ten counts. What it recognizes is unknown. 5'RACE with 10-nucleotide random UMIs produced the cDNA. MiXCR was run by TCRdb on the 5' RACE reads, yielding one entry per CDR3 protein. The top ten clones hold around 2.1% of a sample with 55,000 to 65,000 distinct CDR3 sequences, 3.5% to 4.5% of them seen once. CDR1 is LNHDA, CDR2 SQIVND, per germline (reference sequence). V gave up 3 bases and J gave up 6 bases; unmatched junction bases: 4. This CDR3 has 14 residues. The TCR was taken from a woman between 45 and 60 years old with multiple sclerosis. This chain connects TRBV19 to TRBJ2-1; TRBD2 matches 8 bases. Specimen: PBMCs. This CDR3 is CASSIPLAGNEQFF. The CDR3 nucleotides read TGTGCCAGTAGTATCCCCCTAGCGGGCAATGAGCAGTTCTTC.